This T cell receptor beta chain appears in the sequencing data of a study of technical replicates of blood from a few donors (dated by TCRdb to about 2017). In regard to this clone: No antigen is known for it. No clone much larger than this one lies a single base away; base qualities are absent.

Preparation of the library involved the immunoSEQ multiplex PCR assay. TCRdb retrieved this table from immuneACCESS and kept in-frame rearrangements only. Not all clones are present; in checked studies, unresolved V genes account for under half, and no reason is known for the remainder. Counted in this sample were tens of thousands of clones; 85% to 95% of them appeared once. The ten largest make up approximately 4.4% of the sample. The germline ends are 17 bases apart after V is trimmed by 4 bases and J by 6 bases. Sequences SGHTS (CDR1) and YDEGEE (CDR2) are obtained from the germline V gene. The CDR3, from cysteine to phenylalanine, totals 15 residues. The retained sequence is limited to the CDR3, 45 bases, with the frame set at the first base.

This clonotype was obtained from a human donor in good health. Some clones in this sample may be carry-over from other donors' samples. The chain employs TRBV5-8 and TRBJ1-5, and the D gene may be TRBD1, 6 bases matching. The source material was PBMCs. The DNA is as follows: TGTGCCAGCAGCCCGACAGGAACGGGGAGTCAGCCCCAGCATTTT. It encodes CASSPTGTGSQPQHF.